This T cell receptor beta chain appears in the sequencing data of a study of blood T cell repertoires in COVID-19 (dated by TCRdb to about 2020). With respect to the entire study: Samples from collaborators originated in the United States, Italy and Spain and spanned both the acute and convalescent phases of COVID-19. The prospective study material was composed of cDNA or gDNA derived from T cells, B-cell-depleted T cells, or PBMCs. The repertoires were released in a freely available public database meant as a resource for research on the immune response to SARS-CoV-2. Where available, HLA class I and class II types were obtained from metadata supplied by the sample provider rather than from assay-based typing. Deeply sampled blood TCRbeta repertoires from subjects exposed to, actively infected with, or recovered from COVID-19 were included in the dataset. Samples came from the ongoing ImmuneRACE study (first 160 participants) plus 1,254 subjects from 6 global collaborators. The sample metadata nearly always contained a de-identified subject ID, COVID-19 status, age in years and sex.

To note about this clone: Its antigen is not yet known. Base qualities are missing; no much larger clone stands one base away.

TCRbeta CDR3 regions were amplified from genomic DNA using the immunoSEQ Assay, a bias-controlled multiplex PCR. As for how the authors treated the data: The number of nucleated cells in each sample was estimated by amplification of reference gene primers within the assay. To quantify the absolute abundance of each unique TCRbeta CDR3 rearrangement, sequence reads were collapsed and filtered. Productive Simpson clonality was computed per sample as the square root of Simpson's diversity index over productive rearrangements. TCRdb's version of the immuneACCESS table is confined to in-frame rearrangements and falls short of the full clone set. An unresolved V gene accounts for under half of the shortfall where checked; the remainder is of unknown origin. That table gives V, J and clone size, and the DNA gave D and trimming. A total of some 120,000 clones appear in this sample, around 86% of them only once. 25% to 30% of the sample is in the top ten clones.

Broader findings and caveats from the paper: The quantity of clinical and demographic metadata differed by source and by participant and was supplied without curation.

The CDR3 starts with the cysteine, ends with the phenylalanine, and has 15 residues. Kept here is only the CDR3 DNA, which spans 45 bases and is read in frame from base 1. V is pruned by 6 bases and J by 5 bases, leaving 9 bases of the junction without a gene match. The germline V gene gives CDR1 as KGHSH and CDR2 as LQKENI. Whole blood was collected in K2EDTA tubes by collaborating institutions according to the institutions' own protocols. For TCRbeta analysis, collaborator samples were shipped as frozen whole blood, as isolated PBMCs, or as DNA extracted from either sample type. The chain is encoded by TRBV18 joined to TRBJ2-2; TRBD1 agrees with 7 junctional bases. This TCR was sampled from an elderly woman with acute or convalescent COVID-19. Sequences were obtained from peripheral blood. The sequenced DNA is TGTGCCAGCTCGACCGGGACAGTGCGGACCGGGGAGCTGTTTTTT. The encoded protein is CASSTGTVRTGELFF.